Here is one T cell receptor beta chain with its context. Its cognate antigen is unknown. The data are from a study of OX40 agonist ivuxolimab in advanced cancers. Study-wide findings and caveats: Circulating CD4+ and CD8+ T cells showed clonal expansion by week 6 at 0.1 to 3.0 mg/kg. There were, on average, more expanded clones in CD8+ T cells than in CD4+.

At cycle 4 day 1, cycle 7 day 1, and baseline, blood was sampled. The germline gives CDR1 KGHSH, CDR2 LQKENI. The CDR3 is 13 amino acids. V lost 3 bases to trimming and J lost 5 bases, with 7 bases between them. Only in-frame clones appear in the TCRdb table, and some are missing; sequencing was by immunoSEQ multiplex PCR. The table shows some 100,000 clones, with 90% occurring only once. This receptor was obtained from an adult with an advanced solid tumor such as melanoma, head and neck, liver or kidney cancer. The V call is TRBV18, the J call TRBJ2-2, with a tentative D call TRBD1 (5 bases). The specimen was CD4+ or CD8+ T cells sorted from blood, collected in a trial of the OX40 agonist ivuxolimab. CDR3 sequence: CASSPQGTGELFF. CDR3 sequence (DNA): TGTGCCAGCTCACCGCAGGGTACCGGGGAGCTGTTTTTT.